The next 22 T cell receptor beta chains were all read from a single sample in a study of blood T cells in healthy people across ages. Next came a second PCR, run for about 6 to 11 cycles, which used a sample-barcoded 5' primer along with a J-beta primer mix. TCRdb redid the calling of the 5' RACE reads with MiXCR, one entry per CDR3 protein. In the table there are over a million distinct CDR3 sequences, approximately 59% of which are singletons. The sample was blood. The receptors shown here come from a man between 18 and 35 years old in good health.

V and J are TRBV5-1 and TRBJ1-2, with 11 bases aligning to TRBD1. J lost 7 bases, V lost 4 bases, and 12 bases had no gene match. CDR1 and CDR2 from the germline V gene are SGHRS and YFSETQ. This CDR3 is 16 amino acids long. For the CDR3, the DNA is TGCGCCAGCAGCCGCGAACCTGGACAGGGGGCAGGTGGCTACACCTTC. This translates into CASSREPGQGAGGYTF.

The rearrangement links TRBV12-3 or TRBV12-4 to TRBJ2-6; tentative D call: TRBD2 (6 bases). V lost 5 bases, J lost 1 base, and 12 bases lay in between. The CDR3 runs 16 residues. Here the CDR3 DNA reads TGTGCCAGCAGTCCGGGACTTCCGTCTGGGGCCAACGTCCTGACTTTC. Protein product: CASSPGLPSGANVLTF.

The V and J genes are TRBV7-6 and TRBJ1-5; D uncertain. The V end was cut by 2 bases, the J end by 0 bases, with 5 bases between. Germline CDR1 SGHVS, CDR2 FNYEAQ. The CDR3 is 14 amino acids. The CDR3 sequence is CASSLNPSNQPQHF. The CDR3 bases are TGTGCCAGCAGCTTAAATCCTAGCAATCAGCCCCAGCATTTT.

The V call is TRBV27, the J call TRBJ2-7, with TRBD2 matching 10 bases. The trim removed 6 bases at V and 4 bases at J, leaving 9 bases unmatched. Germline V gene lookup returns CDR1 MNHEY and CDR2 SMNVEV (reference sequence). CDR3 length equals 15 residues. For the CDR3, the DNA is TGTGCCAGCAGGCGAGCGGGAGGGCTACTATACGAGCAGTACTTC. Its translation: CASRRAGGLLYEQYF.

Note on this clonotype: Sequence at one end of the junction differs from germline and may be a read error. The chain employs TRBV28 and TRBJ1-4; the D is unclear. The CDR3 has 15 amino acids. Germline V gene data show CDR1 as MDHEN and CDR2 as SYDVKM. Here the CDR3 reads CASSLYASANEKPFF. The CDR3 DNA reads as TGTGCCAGCAGTTTATACGCGAGTGCCAATGAAAAACCGTTTTTT.

The gene calls are TRBV6-5 and TRBJ1-6; D is unclear. The CDR3 runs to 19 residues. V was shortened by 2 bases and J by 9 bases, with 26 bases between the two germline ends. Germline CDR1 reads MNHEY; CDR2 reads SVGAGI. The CDR3: CASSYRPKRVLNLRSPLHF. The CDR3 DNA is TGTGCCAGCAGTTACCGGCCCAAGAGGGTTTTGAACTTGCGTTCACCCCTCCACTTT.

This clonotype has a handful of counts. The chain carries TRBV7-6 and TRBJ2-1; the match to TRBD2 covers 11 bases. This CDR3 has 18 amino acids. Looked up from germline, CDR1 is SGHVS and CDR2 is FNYEAQ. With V trimmed by 5 bases and J by 7 bases, 16 bases remained unmatched. The CDR3 sequence: CASSRGLAGGKTANEQFF. CDR3 bases: TGTGCCAGCAGCCGAGGGCTAGCGGGGGGCAAAACCGCTAATGAGCAGTTCTTC. The variable domain in full, with the rest retrieved from reference TRBV7-6 and TRBJ2-1, is GAGVSQSPRYKVTKRGQDVALRCDPISGHVSLYWYRQALGQGPEFLTYFNYEAQQDKSGLPNDRFSAERPEGSISTLTIQRTEQRDSAMYRCASSRGLAGGKTANEQFFGPGTRLTVL.

The rearrangement uses TRBV28 and TRBJ1-5, with D perhaps TRBD1 (6 bases). From germline, CDR1 is MDHEN and CDR2 SYDVKM. The CDR3 extends over 17 amino acids. The V end lost 9 bases, the J end lost 0 bases, and 21 bases lay between the germline ends. The CDR3 DNA reads as TGTGCCAGTTATAACAGGGAGGCGGGGTATAGCAATCAGCCCCAGCATTTT. Protein sequence: CASYNREAGYSNQPQHF.

The chain combines TRBV6-5 with TRBJ2-7; tentatively, D is TRBD2 (7 bases). The V end lost 0 bases, the J end lost 7 bases, and 10 bases lay between the germline ends. The CDR3 runs 13 residues. The germline CDR1 and CDR2 sequences are MNHEY and SVGAGI. The CDR3 sequence: CASSYSRGGEQYF. The CDR3 bases are TGTGCCAGCAGTTACTCGAGGGGGGGAGAGCAGTACTTC.

CDR3 sequence reads: CASSLNTGNEKLFF. Here the CDR3 DNA reads TGTGCCAGCAGTTTAAATACCGGGAATGAAAAACTGTTTTTT. The rearrangement uses TRBV6-5 and TRBJ1-4; no definite D call. With 4 bases removed from V and 5 bases from J, the gap between germline ends came to 11 bases. Germline CDR1 and CDR2: MNHEY and SVGAGI. CDR3 length: 14 residues.

The chain is built from TRBV18 and TRBJ1-2; D ambiguous. Germline V lookup: CDR1 KGHSH, CDR2 LQKENI. Between the trimmed V and J ends, which lost 2 bases and 3 bases, there was a span of 10 bases. This CDR3 region has 14 residues. CDR3 sequence: CASSPTGTDYGYTF. CDR3 nucleotide sequence: TGTGCCAGCTCACCAACGGGAACTGACTATGGCTACACCTTC.

This clonotype was seen only a few times. This chain links TRBV4-2 with TRBJ2-7; 12 bases agree with TRBD2. Germline V gives CDR1 LGHNA, CDR2 YNFKEQ. V trimming: 4 bases; J trimming: 4 bases; junction bases outside the gene matches: 5. This CDR3 contains 15 residues. CDR3 nucleotide sequence: TGTGCCAGCAGCCTGACTAGCGGGGGACAATACGAGCAGTACTTC. It translates to CASSLTSGGQYEQYF.

This clonotype has more than one count but fewer than ten. Sequence at one end of the junction differs from germline and may be a read error. The chain combines TRBV25-1 with TRBJ2-5; no firm D call. CDR1 and CDR2 from the germline V gene are MGHDK and SYGVNS. The CDR3 totals 13 residues. In nucleotides, the CDR3 is TGTGCCAGCGGTGAATGGGACCAAGAGACCCAGTACTTC. Residues: CASGEWDQETQYF.

The chain couples TRBV3-1 to TRBJ2-3; TRBD2 might be the D (5 bases). CDR3 length equals 16 residues. V gave up 5 bases and J gave up 3 bases, with 18 bases separating them. The germline V gene has CDR1 LGHDT and CDR2 YNNKEL (reference sequence). The DNA of the CDR3 is TGTGCCAGCAGCAAAATTCGAGCGGTTGGGACAGATACGCAGTATTTT. It translates to CASSKIRAVGTDTQYF.

The V and J genes are TRBV4-3 and TRBJ2-7, with D possibly matching TRBD1 (6 bases). The CDR3 has 15 amino acids. Trimming took 4 bases from V and 3 from J, leaving 16 bases between them. The germline CDR1 and CDR2 sequences are LGHNA and YSLEER. In DNA, the CDR3 is TGCGCCAGCAGCCTGAACTCTGACAGGAACTACGAGCAGTACTTC. Translating it yields CASSLNSDRNYEQYF.

This sequence joins TRBV27 and TRBJ1-5; no clear D gene. The germline V and J ends were trimmed by 3 bases and 4 bases, with 13 bases remaining between them. The germline V gene encodes CDR1 MNHEY and CDR2 SMNVEV (reference sequence). The CDR3 is 15 residues long. CDR3 coding DNA: TGTGCCAGCAGTTTTTCGGTAGGCAGTAATCAGCCCCAGCATTTT. Amino acid sequence: CASSFSVGSNQPQHF.

The rearrangement joins TRBV12-3 or TRBV12-4 to TRBJ1-2; tentatively, D is TRBD1 (6 bases). V was pared by 8 bases and J by 8 bases, with 15 bases between. CDR3 size: 12 residues. This CDR3 is CASGRGAWGYTF. CDR3 in DNA: TGTGCCAGCGGAAGGGGGGCATGGGGCTACACCTTC.

The DNA for the CDR3 is TGTGCCAGCAGCTTAAGGGGGACAGCCACAGATACGCAGTATTTT. It is translated as CASSLRGTATDTQYF. The J gene is TRBJ2-3, the V gene TRBV7-2; 7 bases are shared with TRBD1. The CDR3 totals 15 residues. Losses at the gene ends were 2 bases for V and 2 bases for J; bases not matched to a gene: 4. Germline CDR1 is SGHTA and CDR2 is FQGNSA.

CDR3 sequence reads: CASSPQGLGNEQYF. For the CDR3, the DNA is TGTGCCAGCAGCCCCCAGGGATTAGGTAATGAGCAGTACTTC. The chain uses TRBV25-1 and TRBJ2-7; D may be TRBD1 (5 bases). Germline assignment: CDR1 MGHDK and CDR2 SYGVNS. V was pared by 6 bases and J by 7 bases, with 19 bases between. The CDR3 totals 14 residues.

The chain combines TRBV6-6 with TRBJ2-7, with D perhaps TRBD2 (5 bases). V gave up 2 bases and J gave up 1 base, with 15 bases separating them. CDR3 length: 16 amino acids. Per the germline V gene, CDR1 is MNHNY and CDR2 is SVGAGI (reference sequence). DNA of the CDR3: TGTGCCAGCAGTTACGAGGGTTATCATAATTCCTACGAGCAGTACTTC. The encoded protein is CASSYEGYHNSYEQYF.

This chain connects TRBV27 to TRBJ1-1; 12 bases are a match to TRBD1. Germline lookup yields CDR1 MNHEY and CDR2 SMNVEV (reference sequence). CDR3 length: 16 residues. Trimming cost V 6 bases and J 1 base; bases outside gene matches: 6. For the CDR3, the DNA is TGTGCCAGCAGAAGCGGGACAGGGGGCCAGAACACTGAAGCTTTCTTT. This codes for CASRSGTGGQNTEAFF.

The CDR3 protein is CASSLDHRTSGVEQFF. DNA of the CDR3: TGTGCCAGCAGCTTAGATCATCGGACTAGCGGGGTGGAGCAGTTCTTC. The chain is built from TRBV11-2 and TRBJ2-1, with TRBD2 matching over 12 bases. Losses at the gene ends were 0 bases for V and 10 bases for J; bases not matched to a gene: 7. Germline V gene sequence: CDR1 SGHAT, CDR2 FQNNGV. The CDR3 loop spans 16 amino acids.